This passage covers 5 T cell receptor beta chains from one sample sequenced in a study of control samples from healthy donors and cancer patients. This table comes from immunoSEQ multiplex PCR, and its TCRdb copy is limited to in-frame clones, with some not included. The sample comprises hundreds of thousands of clones, approximately 80% of which are singletons, and approximately 12% rests with the top ten. Sequencing was performed on PBMCs. Receptor source: a woman aged 55-69 years with lung cancer.

CDR3 sequence reads: CASSQTSGGSYNEQFF. The CDR3 DNA is TGCGCCAGCAGCCAGACTAGCGGTGGGTCCTACAATGAGCAGTTCTTC. This chain joins TRBV5-1 and TRBJ2-1, with 9 bases lining up with TRBD2. The V gene's germline CDR1 is SGHRS and CDR2 YFSETQ. This CDR3 is built from 16 residues. Trimming at V came to 4 bases and at J to 1 base, leaving 6 bases not matched to a gene.

CDR3 residues: CASSPLDRQIYNSPLHF. Here the CDR3 DNA reads TGTGCCAGCTCACCACTAGATAGACAAATCTATAATTCACCCCTCCACTTT. The chain carries TRBV18 and TRBJ1-6; D is undetermined. The CDR3 totals 17 residues. From germline, CDR1 is KGHSH and CDR2 LQKENI. The V and J ends lost 1 base and 3 bases respectively, with 13 bases between them.

The genes are TRBV29-1 and TRBJ1-2; no firm D call. Germline lookup yields CDR1 SQVTM and CDR2 ANQGSEA. The V end lost 3 bases, the J end lost 6 bases, and 8 bases lay between the germline ends. CDR3 length: 11 residues. In DNA, the CDR3 is TGCAGCGTTGACATTAGGGATGGCTACACCTTC. Translating gives CSVDIRDGYTF.

V gene TRBV6-6 combines with J gene TRBJ2-7; 7 bases map to TRBD2. The CDR3 runs to 12 residues. Germline lookup yields CDR1 MNHNY and CDR2 SVGAGI (reference sequence). Germline trimming cut 6 bases from V and 2 bases from J; bases unmatched to any gene: 1. In DNA form, the CDR3 reads TGTGCCAGCAGGGCGGGGGCCTACGAGCAGTACTTC. It codes for CASRAGAYEQYF.

This chain links TRBV10-2 with TRBJ2-4; 9 bases align to TRBD2. Unmatched junction bases numbered 8, after V lost 2 bases and J lost 6 bases. This CDR3 comprises 16 residues. Looked up from germline, CDR1 is WSHSY and CDR2 is SAAADI. In DNA, the CDR3 is TGCGCCAGCAGTGAGGCGGGAGGGCGTGGAAGAAACATTCAGTACTTC. This translates into CASSEAGGRGRNIQYF.